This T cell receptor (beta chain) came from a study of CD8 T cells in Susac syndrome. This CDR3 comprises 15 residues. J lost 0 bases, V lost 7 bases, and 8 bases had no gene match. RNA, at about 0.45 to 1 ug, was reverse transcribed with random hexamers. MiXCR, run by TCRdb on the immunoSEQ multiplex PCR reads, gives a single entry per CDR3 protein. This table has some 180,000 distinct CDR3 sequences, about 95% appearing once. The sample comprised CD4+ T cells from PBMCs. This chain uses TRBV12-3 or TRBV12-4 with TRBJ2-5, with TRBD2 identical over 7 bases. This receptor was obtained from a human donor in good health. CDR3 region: CASTPGLPNQETQYF. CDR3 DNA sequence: TGTGCCAGCACCCCGGGACTACCCAACCAAGAGACCCAGTACTTC.